This passage covers 7 T cell receptor beta chains from one sample sequenced in a study of control samples from healthy donors and cancer patients. Clones were sequenced by immunoSEQ multiplex PCR, and TCRdb holds only the in-frame ones, with some missing. Of some 130,000 clones detected, more than 80% appear once; the ten largest clones hold 2% to 3%. Sequenced sample: blood. These receptors were taken from a man between 35 and 55 years old in good health.

The J gene is TRBJ2-1, the V gene TRBV7-2; 7 bases fit TRBD2. The CDR3 has 16 amino acids. Germline CDR1 and CDR2: SGHTA and FQGNSA. Trimming cost V 1 base and J 8 bases; bases outside gene matches: 11. CDR3 in DNA: TGTGCCAGCAGCTTAGTCCCCGGTGGTCTAGCGGATGAGCAGTTCTTC. This gives the protein CASSLVPGGLADEQFF.

The chain employs TRBV30 and TRBJ1-6, with D perhaps matching TRBD1 (6 bases). V lost 3 bases and J lost 6, with 15 bases in between. CDR1 is GTSNPN and CDR2 is SVGIG in the germline V gene (reference sequence). The CDR3 extends over 15 amino acids. The CDR3 protein is CAWSVRGLGNSPLHF. As DNA, the CDR3 is TGTGCCTGGAGCGTCAGGGGTTTGGGTAATTCACCCCTCCACTTT. Full variable domain (rest looked up from reference TRBV30 and TRBJ1-6): SQTIHQWPATLVQPVGSPLSLECTVEGTSNPNLYWYRQAAGRGLQLLFYSVGIGQISSEVPQNLSASRPQDRQFILSSKKLLLSDSGFYLCAWSVRGLGNSPLHFGNGTRLTVT.

This clone was counted once. The chain is built from TRBV9 and TRBJ2-2, with no clear D. CDR3 length: 14 amino acids. The V end was cut by 0 bases, the J end by 3 bases, with 6 bases between. Germline CDR1 is SGDLS and CDR2 is YYNGEE. The CDR3 region is CASSVALHTGELFF. Written as DNA, the CDR3 is TGTGCCAGCAGCGTAGCCCTGCACACCGGGGAGCTGTTTTTT. The full variable domain, its missing parts supplied by reference TRBV9 and TRBJ2-2, is DSGVTQTPKHLITATGQRVTLRCSPRSGDLSVYWYQQSLDQGLQFLIQYYNGEERAKGNILERFSAQQFPDLHSELNLSSLELGDSALYFCASSVALHTGELFFGEGSRLTVL.

The V call is TRBV28, the J call TRBJ2-2; tentative D call: TRBD2 (6 bases). The CDR3 spans 14 residues. Germline CDR1 and CDR2: MDHEN and SYDVKM. Trimming shortened V by 7 bases and J by 6 bases, and 15 bases separated the two germline ends. CDR3 sequence: CASTKPGVAGELFF. CDR3 coding DNA: TGTGCCAGCACTAAGCCGGGGGTGGCCGGGGAGCTGTTTTTT. Looking up the rest from reference TRBV28 and TRBJ2-2 gives the full variable domain: DVKVTQSSRYLVKRTGEKVFLECVQDMDHENMFWYRQDPGLGLRLIYFSYDVKMKEKGDIPEGYSVSREKKERFSLILESASTNQTSMYLCASTKPGVAGELFFGEGSRLTVL.

The J gene is TRBJ1-1, the V gene TRBV6-4; D uncertain. The germline V gene encodes CDR1 MRHNA and CDR2 SNTAGT. The CDR3 sequence is 13 residues long. V was clipped by 7 bases and J by 1 base, with 10 bases between them. Here the CDR3 reads CASKLETNTEAFF. CDR3 bases: TGTGCCAGCAAGCTCGAAACGAACACTGAAGCTTTCTTT.

J is TRBJ2-7 and V is TRBV6-5, with TRBD1 matching 9 bases. Trimming cost V 3 bases and J 7 bases; bases outside gene matches: 10. The germline V gene has CDR1 MNHEY and CDR2 SVGAGI. This CDR3 has 15 amino acids. The CDR3 sequence is CASSYSGQGNQEQYF. The DNA for the CDR3 is TGTGCCAGCAGTTATTCAGGACAGGGGAATCAGGAGCAGTACTTC.

This sequence joins TRBV6-2 or TRBV6-3 and TRBJ1-3; D not certain. CDR3 length equals 14 residues. The V and J ends lost 4 bases and 3 bases respectively, with 10 bases between them. In germline, CDR1 is MNHEY, CDR2 SVGEGT. CDR3 loop: CASSFDQLGNTIYF. The CDR3 DNA sequence: TGTGCCAGCAGTTTCGATCAACTTGGAAACACCATATATTTT.